The text below deals with one TCR beta chain. In the authors' workflow: Reference gene primer amplification gave estimated nucleated cell counts. The table came from immunoSEQ multiplex PCR; TCRdb's copy has only in-frame clones and leaves some out. That table furnishes V, J and clone size, whereas the DNA furnished D and trimming. The data contain 450,000 to 500,000 clones, approximately 83% of them singletons. This sample was taken from a study of blood T cell repertoires in COVID-19. This CDR3 has 16 amino acids. Losses at the gene ends were 5 bases for V and 4 bases for J; bases not matched to a gene: 10. Germline V gene lookup returns CDR1 SGHTA and CDR2 FQGNSA.

The sequenced sample was peripheral blood. The rearrangement uses TRBV7-2 and TRBJ2-5; 10 bases fit TRBD2. The origin of this receptor is a human donor in a cohort sampled during active COVID-19. The CDR3, as DNA: TGTGCCAGCAGCGCTCTAGCGGGAGTAGGGGGAGAGACCCAGTACTTC. Translating gives CASSALAGVGGETQYF.